This T cell receptor beta chain comes out of a study of cytomegalovirus exposure and HLA in healthy donors. Study-wide findings and caveats: Cytomegalovirus association was assigned to about 150 TCR beta chains. For most TCR sequences rarity was the rule, although some public TCRs occurred in many donors.

Sequenced by immunoSEQ multiplex PCR; TCRdb stores in-frame clones only, minus some. The sample includes almost 75,000 clones, around four fifths of them seen just once. Per the germline V gene, CDR1 is SGHTA and CDR2 is FQGNSA. The CDR3 has 14 amino acids. Trimming at V came to 5 bases and at J to 8 bases, leaving 7 bases not matched to a gene. Comments on this clone: The antigen remains unidentified.

The source of this sequence is a man aged 30-40 years in good health and CMV-seronegative. What was sequenced was PBMCs. V is TRBV7-2 and J is TRBJ1-3, with 9 bases aligning to TRBD1. CDR3 DNA sequence: TGTGCCAGCAGCGACAGGGGGTTGGGAGACACCATATATTTT. Its protein product is CASSDRGLGDTIYF.